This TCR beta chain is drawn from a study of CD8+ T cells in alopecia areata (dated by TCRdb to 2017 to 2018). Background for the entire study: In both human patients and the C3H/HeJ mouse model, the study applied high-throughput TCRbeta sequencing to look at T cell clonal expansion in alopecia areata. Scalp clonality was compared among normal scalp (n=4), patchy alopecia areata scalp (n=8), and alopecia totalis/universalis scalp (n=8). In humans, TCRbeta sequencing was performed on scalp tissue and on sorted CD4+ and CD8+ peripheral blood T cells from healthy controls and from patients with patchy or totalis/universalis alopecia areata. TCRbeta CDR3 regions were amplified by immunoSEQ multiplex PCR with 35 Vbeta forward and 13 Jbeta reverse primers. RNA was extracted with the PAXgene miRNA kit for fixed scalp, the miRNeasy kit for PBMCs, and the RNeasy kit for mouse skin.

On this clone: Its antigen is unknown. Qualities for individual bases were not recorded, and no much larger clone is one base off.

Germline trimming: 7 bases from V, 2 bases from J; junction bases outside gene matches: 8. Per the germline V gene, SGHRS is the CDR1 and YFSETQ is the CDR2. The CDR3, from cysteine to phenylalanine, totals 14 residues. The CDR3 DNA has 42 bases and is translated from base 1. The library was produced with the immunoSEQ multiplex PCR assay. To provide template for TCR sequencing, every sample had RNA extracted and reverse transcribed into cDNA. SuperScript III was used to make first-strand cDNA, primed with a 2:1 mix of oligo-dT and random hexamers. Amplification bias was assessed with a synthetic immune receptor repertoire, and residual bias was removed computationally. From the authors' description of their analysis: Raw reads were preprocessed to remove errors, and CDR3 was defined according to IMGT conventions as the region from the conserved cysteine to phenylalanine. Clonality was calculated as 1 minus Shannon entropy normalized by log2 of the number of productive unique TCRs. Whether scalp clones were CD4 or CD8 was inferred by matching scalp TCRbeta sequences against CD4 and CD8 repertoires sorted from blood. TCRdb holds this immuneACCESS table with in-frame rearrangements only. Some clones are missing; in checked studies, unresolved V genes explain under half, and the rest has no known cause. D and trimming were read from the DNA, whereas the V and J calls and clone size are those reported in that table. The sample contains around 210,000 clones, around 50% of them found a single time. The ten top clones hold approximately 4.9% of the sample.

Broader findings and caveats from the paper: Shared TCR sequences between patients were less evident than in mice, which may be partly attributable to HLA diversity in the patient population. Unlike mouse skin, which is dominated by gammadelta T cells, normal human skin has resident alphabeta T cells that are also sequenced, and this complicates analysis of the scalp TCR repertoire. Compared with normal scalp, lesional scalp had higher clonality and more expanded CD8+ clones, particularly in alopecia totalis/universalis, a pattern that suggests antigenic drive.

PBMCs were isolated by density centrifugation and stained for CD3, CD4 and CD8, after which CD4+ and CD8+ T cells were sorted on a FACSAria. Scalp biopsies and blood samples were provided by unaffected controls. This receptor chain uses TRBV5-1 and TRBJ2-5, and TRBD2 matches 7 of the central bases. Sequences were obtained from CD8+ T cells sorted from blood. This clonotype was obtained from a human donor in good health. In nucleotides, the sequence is TGCGCCAGCTCACCACGGGACTATCAAGAGACCCAGTACTTC. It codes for CASSPRDYQETQYF.